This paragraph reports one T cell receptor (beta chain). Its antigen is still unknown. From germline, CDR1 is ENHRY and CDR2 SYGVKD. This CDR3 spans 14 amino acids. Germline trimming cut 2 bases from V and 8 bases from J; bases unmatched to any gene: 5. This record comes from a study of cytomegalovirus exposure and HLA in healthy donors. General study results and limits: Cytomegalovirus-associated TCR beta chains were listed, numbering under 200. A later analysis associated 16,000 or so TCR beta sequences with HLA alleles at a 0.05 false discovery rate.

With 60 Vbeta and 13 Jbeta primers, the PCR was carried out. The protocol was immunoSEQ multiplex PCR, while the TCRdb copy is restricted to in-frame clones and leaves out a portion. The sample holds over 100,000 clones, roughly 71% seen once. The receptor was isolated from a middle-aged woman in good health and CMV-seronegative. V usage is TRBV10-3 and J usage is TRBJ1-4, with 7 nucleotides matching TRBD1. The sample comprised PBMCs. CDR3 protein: CAISEAQGREKLFF. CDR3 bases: TGTGCCATCAGTGAGGCACAGGGGCGGGAAAAACTGTTTTTT.